This is a list of T cell receptor beta chains from one sample in a study of regulatory T cells in long-lasting Graves disease. Via MiXCR, TCRdb re-called the multiplex PCR reads, giving one row per CDR3 protein. The table has some 250,000 distinct CDR3 sequences, approximately 16% seen once. Material: peripheral blood mononuclear cells (PBMCs), obtained at new diagnosis, from a patient treated with antithyroid drugs. The receptors shown here come from a female donor with Graves disease. Both conserved end residues are trimmed from each CDR3.

J gene	V gene	CDR3 protein
TRBJ1-5	TRBV10-3	AISDDSSNQPQH
TRBJ1-2	TRBV2	AGSDPTNPFNYGYT
TRBJ1-3	TRBV14	ASSPGSFSGNTIY
TRBJ1-5	TRBV19	ASRLDSSNQPQH
TRBJ2-3	TRBV7-2	ASSLAATGFHTDTQY
TRBJ1-1	TRBV5-4	ASSLQDSLGAF
TRBJ2-5	TRBV9	ASSERLSQETQY
TRBJ2-3	TRBV6-1	ASTPSRDRNTDTQY
TRBJ2-2	TRBV20-1	SARTAGQTNTGELF
TRBJ2-7	TRBV7-8	ASSLNKGGEQY
TRBJ2-7	TRBV7-3	ASSTQTSGRAGYEQY
TRBJ2-1	TRBV7-3	ASSLSRDNEQF
TRBJ1-2	TRBV20-1	SARVGQGLGGYT
TRBJ2-5	TRBV11-2	ASSLHSGETQY
TRBJ1-3	TRBV12-3/TRBV12-4	ASSLWGNTIY
TRBJ2-2	TRBV6-2/TRBV6-3	ASSSTGLVTGELF
TRBJ1-3	TRBV30	AWSGTGRGNTIY
.	TRBV19	ASSRVAGGSYNEQF
TRBJ2-1	TRBV10-2	ASSESGGSANEQF
TRBJ1-1	TRBV11-2	ASSLRGGAEAF
TRBJ1-2	TRBV20-1	SAREQPSRGYT
TRBJ2-7	TRBV12-3/TRBV12-4	ASSPWGLAENYEQY
TRBJ1-6	TRBV6-2/TRBV6-3	ASSYRGHGNSPLH
TRBJ2-2	TRBV24-1	ATSDQYRTSGSTGELF
TRBJ2-3	TRBV6-2/TRBV6-3	ASSTEREQGDTQY
TRBJ2-7	TRBV11-3	ASSLVGAGVSSYEQY
TRBJ2-3	TRBV11-2	ASSSNSGRGDTQY